This T cell receptor beta chain was profiled in a study of Ad26.COV2.S vaccination and SARS-CoV-2 variants. Libraries were prepared by immunoSEQ multiplex PCR; TCRdb keeps only in-frame clonotypes and omits some of them. The sample includes around 300,000 clones, approximately 90% of them seen just once. This clone has just a few counts. The treatment here: around 19 received Ad26.COV2.S at low or high dose, single or two shots; 5 received placebo; per-sample allocation not given. Samples analyzed were those drawn on day 63 after the first vaccine or placebo injection. Germline trimming cut 4 bases from V and 12 bases from J; bases unmatched to any gene: 8. Germline CDR1 SGHRS, CDR2 YFSETQ. The CDR3 has 14 amino acids.

This clonotype originated in a person aged 18-65 years who received the Ad26.COV2.S COVID-19 vaccine or a placebo. V gene TRBV5-1 combines with J gene TRBJ1-6; the match to TRBD1 covers 9 bases. The sample in question was peripheral blood, obtained in a trial of Ad26.COV2.S vaccine versus placebo. CDR3 nucleotide sequence: TGCGCCAGCAGCGCGGGACAGGGTAGGGTACCCCTCCACTTT. Its translation: CASSAGQGRVPLHF.